This T cell receptor beta chain appears in the sequencing data of a study of shared clonotypes between healthy human individuals. Study at large: Donor ages ranged 18 to 49 years: a couple of women, a few men. Study conclusions and caveats: A few donors showed sharing of around 5% of naive CD4 clonotypes. Rarefaction gave evidence that sorted-subset sequencing remained incomplete despite large depth. Only blood samples were collected, and tissue repertoires likely differ.

The assay was immunoSEQ multiplex PCR, and TCRdb's table has in-frame clones only and misses some. The repertoire consists of approximately 530,000 clones, with roughly 95% occurring once and the leading ten covering about 0.064%. This CDR3 has 11 amino acids. Trimming stripped 3 bases from V and 10 bases from J, with 7 bases between. Looked up from germline, CDR1 is SGHTA and CDR2 is FQGNSA. Turning to this clone: Its specificity is not known.

Sequenced material: naive CD4+ T cells sorted from blood. Subset defined: CD45RA+ positively selected. The chain combines TRBV7-2 with TRBJ2-1, with D uncertain. This clonotype was obtained from a woman in her twenties or thirties in good health. CDR3 region: CASSFVREQFF. For the CDR3, the DNA is TGTGCCAGCAGCTTTGTAAGGGAGCAGTTCTTC. The variable domain in full, with the rest retrieved from reference TRBV7-2 and TRBJ2-1, is GAGVSQSPSNKVTEKGKDVELRCDPISGHTALYWYRQSLGQGLEFLIYFQGNSAPDKSGLPSDRFSAERTGGSVSTLTIQRTQQEDSAVYLCASSFVREQFFGPGTRLTVL.